What follows describes a single TCR beta chain. The target antigen is unknown. Germline lookup yields CDR1 MNHEY and CDR2 SMNVEV (reference sequence). V lost 6 bases to trimming and J lost 5 bases; unmatched junction nucleotides: 10. The CDR3 length is 16 residues. This sample is part of a study of T cell repertoires in cytomegalovirus infection. Looking at the study overall: CMV epitopes that were recently identified and HLA-C-restricted were used alongside well-studied HLA-B-restricted ones. In public TCR beta signatures, there were indications of both CMV infection and matching HLA type. General study results and limits: HLA-C-restricted CMV clonotypes gave the most frequent clonotype in two of eight donors. Individuals carrying CMV plus the relevant HLA were identified by cumulative frequency of public TCR beta families.

TCRdb redid the calling of the reads with MiXCR, one entry per CDR3 protein. The table shows 400,000 to 600,000 distinct CDR3 sequences, with more than 40% occurring only once. The sequencing used cultured PBMCs, collected from culture after CMV antigen stimulation. The V call is TRBV27, the J call TRBJ2-2; 9 bases map to TRBD2. This TCR derives from a human donor in good health (CMV status not recorded). Some clones in this sample may be carry-over from other donors' samples. CDR3 sequence: CASRTRLAGLTGELFF. CDR3 bases: TGTGCCAGCAGAACTAGGCTAGCGGGACTAACCGGGGAGCTGTTTTTT.